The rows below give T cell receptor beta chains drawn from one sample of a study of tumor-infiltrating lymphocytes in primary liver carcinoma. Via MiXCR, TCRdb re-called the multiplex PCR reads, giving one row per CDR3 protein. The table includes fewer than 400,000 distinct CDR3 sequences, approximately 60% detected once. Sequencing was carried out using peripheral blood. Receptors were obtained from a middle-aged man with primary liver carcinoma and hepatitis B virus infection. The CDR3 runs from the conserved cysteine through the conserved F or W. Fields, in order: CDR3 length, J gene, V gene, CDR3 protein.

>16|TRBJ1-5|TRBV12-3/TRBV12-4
CASSPRTEDNNQPQHF
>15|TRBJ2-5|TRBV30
CVWSTSHRGEETQYF
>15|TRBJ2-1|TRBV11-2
CASSPERLVGAEQLF
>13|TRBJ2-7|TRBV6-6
CASSSMGTYEQYF
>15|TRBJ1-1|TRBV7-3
CASSLRRAENTEAFF
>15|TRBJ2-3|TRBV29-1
CSSYQEGGWTETQYF
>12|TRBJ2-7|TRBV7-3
CASNFRVHEQYF
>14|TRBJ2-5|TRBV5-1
CASSLITGSETQYF
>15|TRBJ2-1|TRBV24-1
CATSDLDRPYSEQFF
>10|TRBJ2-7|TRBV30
CAWGSYEQYF
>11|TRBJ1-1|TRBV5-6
CASSLSREAFF
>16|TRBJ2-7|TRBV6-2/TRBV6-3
CASNYSQQIFSYEQYF
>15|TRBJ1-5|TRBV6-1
CASSRTGEGNQPQHF
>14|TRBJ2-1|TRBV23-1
CASSQPDQHNEQFF
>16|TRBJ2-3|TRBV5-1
CASTPSGATSTDTQYF
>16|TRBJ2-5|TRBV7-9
CASSQRHGVSQETQYF
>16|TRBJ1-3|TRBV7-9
CASSRVTGEFGNTIYF
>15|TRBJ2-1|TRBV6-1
CASTAAAAMYNEQFF
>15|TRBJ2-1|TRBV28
CASTPYASSYNEQFF
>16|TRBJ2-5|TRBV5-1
CASSSSGQGGAETQYF
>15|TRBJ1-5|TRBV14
CASSQGGGSGQPQHF
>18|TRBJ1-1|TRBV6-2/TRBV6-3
CASRGFRAVIKGNTKAFF
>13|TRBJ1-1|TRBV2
CASSGQRRVEAFF
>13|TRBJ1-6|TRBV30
CAWSARGVSPLHF
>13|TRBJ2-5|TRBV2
CASRGTSRVTQYF
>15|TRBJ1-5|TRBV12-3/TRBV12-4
CARGPGPRGGQPQHF
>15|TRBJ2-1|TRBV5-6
CASGIRGGSYNEQFF
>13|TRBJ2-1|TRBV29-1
CCPLAGAHNEQSF
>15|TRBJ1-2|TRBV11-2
CASSLAPGGLAGYTF
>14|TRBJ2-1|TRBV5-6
CASSPVTGYKEQFF
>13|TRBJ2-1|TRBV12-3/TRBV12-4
CASSFLEYNEQFF
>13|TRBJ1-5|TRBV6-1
CASGSDRGQPQHF
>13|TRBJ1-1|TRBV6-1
CAHALWVNTEAFF
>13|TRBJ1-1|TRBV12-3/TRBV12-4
CASSLQDNTEAFF
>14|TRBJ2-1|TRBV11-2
CASCLNAGGNERFF
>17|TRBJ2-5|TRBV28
CASSTLGVAGAGETQYF